One and the same sample provided the 2 T cell receptor beta chains below, sequenced in a study of T cell repertoires in cytomegalovirus infection. TCRdb itself ran the reads through MiXCR, one entry per CDR3 protein. The sample records about 89,000 distinct CDR3 sequences, about 31% being singletons. Their antigens remain unidentified. The specimen comprised CD8+ T cells from cultured PBMCs, sampled from culture after CMV antigen stimulation. Receptors originate from a human donor in good health (CMV status not recorded). Some clones in this sample may be carry-over from other donors' samples.

V is TRBV7-6 and J is TRBJ2-3, with D perhaps matching TRBD2 (7 bases). The CDR3 spans 15 residues. Trimming stripped 2 bases from V and 4 bases from J, with 13 bases between. Germline V gene data show CDR1 as SGHVS and CDR2 as FNYEAQ. The CDR3 sequence: CASSLLTGGPDTQYF. The DNA for the CDR3 is TGTGCCAGCAGCTTATTGACGGGGGGCCCAGATACGCAGTATTTT.

This clonotype was recorded many times. The chain has TRBV7-9 and TRBJ2-1; 8 nucleotides match TRBD1. Germline CDR1 SEHNR, CDR2 FQNEAQ (reference sequence). The CDR3 runs 12 residues. V shed 7 bases and J 15 bases; nucleotides not matched to a gene: 11. For the CDR3, the DNA is TGTGCCAGCACCTATGGGCGACAGGGGTCGTTCTTC. This codes for CASTYGRQGSFF.